This T cell receptor beta chain was retrieved from a study of a mutant IDH1 vaccine in newly diagnosed glioma. Time point described: baseline, week 1 (first vaccination visit). The treatment: pre-vaccination baseline after standard-of-care therapy. This clone was picked up a small number of times. Generated by immunoSEQ multiplex PCR, the TCRdb table keeps only in-frame clones and is missing some. The table lists nearly 50,000 clones, more than 80% of them singletons, with 2% to 2.5% in the top ten. The CDR3 is made up of 13 amino acids. From germline, CDR1 is SNHLY and CDR2 FYNNEI. The ends were cut back, 6 bases at V and 6 bases at J, with 12 bases in the middle.

This clonotype originated in a man between 35 and 55 years old with glioma. The chain links TRBV2 to TRBJ1-5; possible D gene TRBD1, 6 bases. The sample in question was PBMCs, obtained from a glioma patient treated with radiotherapy, temozolomide or both. The CDR3 protein is CASRAIGGQPQHF. CDR3 nucleotide sequence: TGTGCCAGCAGAGCAATAGGGGGTCAGCCCCAGCATTTT. Using reference TRBV2 and TRBJ1-5 for the parts outside the CDR3, the full variable domain is EPEVTQTPSHQVTQMGQEVILRCVPISNHLYFYWYRQILGQKVEFLVSFYNNEISEKSEIFDDQFSVERPDGSNFTLKIRSTKLEDSAMYFCASRAIGGQPQHFGDGTRLSIL.